A selection of T cell receptor beta chains follows, all from one sample in a study of CD4 and CD8 cells across lung adenocarcinoma regions. A single record per CDR3 protein comes from TCRdb applying MiXCR to the PCR reads. The profile covers some 3,700 distinct CDR3 sequences, with roughly 47% appearing a single time and approximately 24% taken by the ten largest. Sequencing used CD4+ T cells from the margin of a lung tumor. These receptors were taken from a female donor with lung adenocarcinoma. The CD4 and CD8 labels of this study may be unreliable. Each CDR3 is given with its conserved first and last residue. D genes are given only for firm matches. Only part of the rows carry a size: once, few, many, or a class if the clone is expanded.

D	V	J	size	CDR3	DNA
TRBD2	TRBV6-5	TRBJ2-1	.	CASSLAGGGYNEQFF	TGTGCCAGCAGTTTAGCGGGAGGCGGCTACAATGAGCAGTTCTTC
.	TRBV6-5	TRBJ1-5	once	CASSYSLDSNQPQHF	TGTGCCAGCAGTTACTCATTGGATAGCAATCAGCCCCAGCATTTT
.	TRBV5-1	TRBJ2-7	.	CASSLVGTGPYEQYF	TGCGCCAGCAGCTTGGTGGGTACAGGTCCCTACGAGCAGTACTTC
.	TRBV28	TRBJ2-5	.	CASSLWVGETQYF	TGTGCCAGCAGTTTATGGGTAGGGGAGACCCAGTACTTC
.	TRBV27	TRBJ2-5	once	CASTNLGGDQNTQYF	TGTGCCAGCACCAACCTCGGCGGGGACCAAAACACCCAGTACTTC
.	TRBV12-3/TRBV12-4	TRBJ2-5	.	CASSLNYRETQYF	TGTGCCAGCAGTTTGAACTATCGGGAGACCCAGTACTTC
TRBD2	TRBV6-1	TRBJ2-1	.	CASRKGGGSIYNEQFF	TGTGCCAGCAGGAAAGGTGGCGGGAGTATATACAATGAGCAGTTCTTC
.	TRBV4-1	TRBJ1-4	.	CASSQEASGGTTNEKLFF	TGCGCCAGCAGCCAAGAGGCTTCGGGGGGGACTACTAATGAAAAACTGTTTTTT
.	TRBV10-2	TRBJ2-1	few	CASSESSASLGPGEQFF	TGCGCCAGCAGTGAGTCATCGGCTAGCCTGGGCCCGGGGGAGCAGTTCTTC
.	TRBV20-1	TRBJ2-7	medium-sized	CSARGWSRYEQYF	TGCAGTGCTAGAGGTTGGAGCCGGTACGAGCAGTACTTC
.	TRBV27	TRBJ2-4	.	CASTHGGRDENTQYF	TGTGCCAGCACCCACGGCGGCCGGGACGAAAACACCCAGTACTTC
TRBD2	TRBV6-1	TRBJ2-1	large	CASSEVETSGYNEQFF	TGTGCCAGCAGTGAAGTGGAGACTAGCGGTTACAATGAGCAGTTCTTC
.	TRBV6-1	TRBJ2-5	.	CASSLCAEGEVQYF	TGTGCCAGCAGTCTGTGCGCTGAGGGAGAGGTCCAGTATTTC
.	TRBV6-1	TRBJ2-5	few	CASGGGQGARLWGETQYF	TGTGCCAGCGGGGGGGGGCAGGGGGCACGTCTGTGGGGCGAGACCCAGTACTTC
TRBD2	TRBV28	TRBJ2-3	few	CASSSNSGRLADTQYF	TGTGCCAGCAGTTCCAATAGCGGGAGGTTGGCAGATACGCAGTATTTT
.	TRBV12-3/TRBV12-4	TRBJ2-1	once	CASSLGGNEQFF	TGTGCCAGCAGTTTAGGAGGAAATGAGCAGTTCTTC
.	TRBV7-2	TRBJ2-5	.	CASSTGTGQETQYF	TGTGCCAGCAGCACCGGGACGGGACAAGAGACCCAGTACTTC
TRBD2	TRBV4-1	TRBJ2-2	.	CASSPTAGGGTGELFF	TGCGCCAGCAGCCCCACCGCGGGAGGCGGCACCGGGGAGCTGTTTTTT
TRBD1	TRBV10-3	TRBJ2-1	.	CAIRENTGVTYNAQFF	TGTGCCATCAGAGAGAATACAGGGGTAACCTACAATGCGCAGTTCTTC
TRBD1	TRBV10-1	TRBJ1-2	medium-sized	CASSRDRGQGYTF	TGCGCCAGCAGCCGGGACAGGGGGCAAGGCTACACCTTC
TRBD1	TRBV10-2	TRBJ2-5	.	CASRDRGLVSETQYF	TGCGCCAGCAGGGACAGGGGGCTCGTCTCTGAGACCCAGTACTTC
.	TRBV6-5	TRBJ2-4	.	CASSSGSGQGTQYF	TGTGCCAGCAGTTCGGGGAGTGGGCAAGGCACTCAGTACTTC
.	TRBV4-1	TRBJ2-5	few	CASSEQETQYF	TGCGCCAGCAGCGAGCAAGAGACCCAGTACTTC
.	TRBV25-1	TRBJ2-2	medium-sized	CASSSQDGSGELFF	TGTGCCAGCAGTAGTCAGGACGGTTCCGGGGAGCTGTTTTTT
.	TRBV6-1	TRBJ2-5	.	CASRSEETQYF	TGTGCCAGCAGGAGCGAAGAGACCCAGTACTTC
.	TRBV11-1	TRBJ2-5	few	CASSYGLQETQYF	TGTGCCAGCAGCTACGGGTTGCAAGAGACCCAGTACTTC
TRBD1	TRBV6-5	TRBJ2-3	few	CASSSIIPTGMGTDTQYF	TGTGCCAGCAGTTCGATTATTCCGACAGGGATGGGCACAGATACGCAGTATTTT
TRBD2	TRBV6-1	TRBJ2-3	.	CASSRRLAGGFTDTQYF	TGTGCCAGCAGCCGCCGACTAGCGGGGGGATTCACAGATACGCAGTATTTT
TRBD2	TRBV6-5	TRBJ2-3	few	CASSYRTSGGNTDTQYF	TGTGCCAGCAGTTATCGGACTAGCGGGGGAAACACAGATACGCAGTATTTT
.	TRBV12-3/TRBV12-4	TRBJ1-5	.	CASSLGQGNQPQHF	TGTGCCAGCAGTTTGGGGCAGGGGAATCAGCCCCAGCATTTT
TRBD1	TRBV27	TRBJ1-1	few	CASSWGTGRAFF	TGTGCCAGCAGTTGGGGGACAGGTAGAGCTTTCTTT